This entry lists 21 T cell receptor beta chains sequenced from one sample in a study of response to subunit inactivated influenza vaccine. TCRdb ran MiXCR on the RT-PCR reads and lists one entry per CDR3 protein. This sample carries 560,000 or so distinct CDR3 sequences, less than 10% of them seen once, and the ten largest clones take 13%. This material consisted of PBMCs from blood, taken less than 30 months after vaccination. The receptor source for this set is a man between 50 and 75 years old who received an inactivated influenza vaccine.

This clonotype was observed many times. The chain is built from TRBV5-1 and TRBJ2-2; D is unresolved. The CDR3 totals 13 residues. CDR1 is SGHRS, CDR2 YFSETQ, per germline. The V end lost 5 bases, the J end lost 2 bases, and 7 bases lay between the germline ends. CDR3 bases: TGCGCCAGCAGATCGGATAACACCGGGGAGCTGTTTTTT. Protein: CASRSDNTGELFF.

A few counts support this clonotype. The V and J genes are TRBV12-3 or TRBV12-4 and TRBJ1-1; 9 bases agree with TRBD1. J lost 2 bases, V lost 6 bases, and 4 bases had no gene match. The CDR3 totals 14 residues. DNA of the CDR3: TGTGCCAGCAGGGGACAGGGTTCAAACACTGAAGCTTTCTTT. Its translation: CASRGQGSNTEAFF.

V is TRBV12-3 or TRBV12-4 and J is TRBJ2-2; D may be TRBD1 (5 bases). This CDR3 is 16 amino acids long. The germline V and J ends were trimmed by 2 bases and 4 bases, with 14 bases remaining between them. CDR3 amino acids: CASSLRGMFSTGELFF. CDR3 bases: TGTGCCAGCAGTTTAAGGGGAATGTTTTCCACCGGGGAGCTGTTTTTT.

This sequence joins TRBV29-1 and TRBJ2-1, with 7 nucleotides matching TRBD1. This CDR3 spans 14 amino acids. Germline loops: CDR1 SQVTM, CDR2 ANQGSEA. Trimming at V came to 8 bases and at J to 0 bases, leaving 7 bases not matched to a gene. The DNA for the CDR3 is TGCAGCATTACAGGGGATAGCTCCTACAATGAGCAGTTCTTC. Translated: CSITGDSSYNEQFF.

This clonotype has ten or more counts. The chain combines TRBV29-1 with TRBJ1-3; D is unresolved. Per the germline V gene, CDR1 is SQVTM and CDR2 is ANQGSEA. The CDR3 has 15 amino acids. Between the trimmed V and J ends, which lost 2 bases and 2 bases, there was a span of 13 bases. The CDR3 spells CSVETSRTAGNTIYF. The CDR3 coding sequence is TGCAGCGTTGAAACGAGTCGGACGGCTGGAAACACCATATATTTT.

The chain recombines TRBV5-1 with TRBJ2-1; the D gene is possibly TRBD2 (5 bases). Trimming took off 1 base at V and 5 bases at J, with 16 bases between the two ends. Per germline, CDR1 SGHRS and CDR2 YFSETQ. CDR3 size: 16 residues. CDR3 DNA: TGCGCCAGCAGCTTGAGCCGGAGGCTAGAGGACAATGAGCAGTTCTTC. Protein product: CASSLSRRLEDNEQFF.

CDR3 sequence (DNA): TGTGCCACCAGTGGGGGAGGTACCTACGAGCAGTACTTC. This codes for CATSGGGTYEQYF. The genes are TRBV24-1 and TRBJ2-7; D is perhaps TRBD2 (6 bases). Trimming removed 5 bases at V and 2 bases at J, with 9 bases between. The germline V gene encodes CDR1 KGHDR and CDR2 SFDVKD. This CDR3 is built from 13 residues.

This clonotype was seen repeatedly, ten times or more. The V gene is TRBV29-1, the J gene TRBJ1-5; possibly TRBD1 for D (5 bases). V lost 7 bases and J lost 3, with 10 bases in between. The CDR3 has 12 amino acids. CDR1 SQVTM and CDR2 ANQGSEA come from the germline V gene. The CDR3 nucleotides read TGCAGCGCTGGGGACCTCAATCAGCCCCAGCATTTT. This sequence encodes CSAGDLNQPQHF.

The chain carries TRBV11-1 and TRBJ2-1, with D perhaps TRBD1 or TRBD2 (5 bases each). This CDR3 is 18 amino acids long. V shed 0 bases and J shed 7 bases, with 22 bases lying between them. Per the germline V gene, CDR1 is SGHAT and CDR2 is FQDESV (reference sequence). CDR3 nucleotides: TGTGCCAGCAGCTTAGCGAGCGCGGGTTCACTTGGGACGAATGAGCAGTTCTTC. It translates to CASSLASAGSLGTNEQFF.

This chain links TRBV10-3 with TRBJ1-2; D is ambiguous. Germline lookup yields CDR1 ENHRY and CDR2 SYGVKD. The CDR3 has 14 amino acids. V shed 0 bases and J shed 7 bases, with 12 bases lying between them. This CDR3 reads CAISESRDQSGYTF. The CDR3 coding sequence is TGTGCCATCAGTGAGTCGAGGGATCAGAGTGGCTACACCTTC.

V and J are TRBV7-2 and TRBJ2-5, with 9 bases aligning to TRBD2. This CDR3 has 16 residues. Germline CDR1 and CDR2: SGHTA and FQGNSA. The ends lost 1 base at V and 1 base at J; junction bases unmatched: 4. The CDR3 is CASSLGGAGGQETQYF. DNA for the CDR3: TGTGCCAGCAGCTTAGGTGGAGCGGGGGGCCAAGAGACCCAGTACTTC.

This clonotype showed up many times. The rearrangement uses TRBV12-3 or TRBV12-4 and TRBJ2-1, with D hard to call. V gave up 5 bases and J gave up 0 bases, with 20 bases separating them. This CDR3 comprises 18 residues. CDR3 protein: CASSHPRDTESSYNEQFF. The CDR3 region has the DNA TGTGCCAGCAGTCATCCCCGAGATACGGAAAGCTCCTACAATGAGCAGTTCTTC.

This clonotype has at least ten counts. The J gene is TRBJ1-5, the V gene TRBV20-1; perhaps TRBD1 as D (5 bases). This CDR3 region has 15 residues. Trimming left V 2 bases short and J 4 bases short, with 15 bases between. Germline lookup yields CDR1 DFQATT and CDR2 SNEGSKA (reference sequence). For the CDR3, the DNA is TGCAGTGCTAGACCGCAAGGGACCGGTAATCAGCCCCAGCATTTT. It specifies CSARPQGTGNQPQHF.

J is TRBJ1-2 and V is TRBV29-1; TRBD1 matches 9 bases. This CDR3 has 15 amino acids. The J segment lost 1 base and the V segment lost 4 bases, leaving 7 bases of the junction unmatched. CDR1 SQVTM and CDR2 ANQGSEA come from the germline V gene. The CDR3 sequence: CSVVKGTGSNYGYTF. DNA of the CDR3: TGCAGCGTTGTTAAGGGGACAGGGAGTAACTATGGCTACACCTTC.

This clonotype was observed at least ten times. The chain carries TRBV28 and TRBJ2-6, with D hard to call. This CDR3 region has 18 residues. The germline CDR1 and CDR2 sequences are MDHEN and SYDVKM. V was pared by 3 bases and J by 0 bases, with 15 bases between. The CDR3 loop is CASSFWQTAVSGANVLTF. The DNA for the CDR3 is TGTGCCAGCAGTTTTTGGCAGACTGCAGTCTCTGGGGCCAACGTCCTGACTTTC.

This clonotype was counted a few times. This sequence joins TRBV20-1 and TRBJ2-7; D call uncertain. The CDR3 extends over 13 amino acids. The V gene lost 0 bases and the J gene lost 2 bases, with 8 bases spanning the gap. CDR1 DFQATT and CDR2 SNEGSKA come from the germline V gene (reference sequence). CDR3 sequence reads: CSARDVLAYEQYF. CDR3 in DNA: TGCAGTGCTAGAGATGTCTTAGCCTACGAGCAGTACTTC.

This clonotype has just a few counts. The chain links TRBV15 to TRBJ2-1; TRBD2 aligns across 9 bases. CDR3 length: 19 amino acids. Per the germline V gene, CDR1 is LNHNV and CDR2 is YYDKDF (reference sequence). V shed 1 base, J shed 0 bases, and the junction held 10 bases outside the gene matches. CDR3 sequence (DNA): TGTGCCACCAGCAGAGTGCCGACTAGCGGCTCAAGCTCCTACAATGAGCAGTTCTTC. Protein product: CATSRVPTSGSSSYNEQFF. The variable domain in full, completed from reference TRBV15 and TRBJ2-1, reads DAMVIQNPRYQVTQFGKPVTLSCSQTLNHNVMYWYQQKSSQAPKLLFHYYDKDFNNEADTPDNFQSRRPNTSFCFLDIRSPGLGDTAMYLCATSRVPTSGSSSYNEQFFGPGTRLTVL.

CDR3 bases: TGTGCCAGCAGCTTAGATCGCGGGGGGACTGGAAACACCATATATTTT. Protein product: CASSLDRGGTGNTIYF. The chain joins TRBV11-2 to TRBJ1-3; D may be TRBD1 (5 bases). Germline CDR1 and CDR2: SGHAT and FQNNGV. The CDR3 spans 16 residues. Trimming left V 0 bases short and J 2 bases short, with 11 bases between.

This clonotype was detected a few times. V gene TRBV11-3 combines with J gene TRBJ2-1; weak D call: TRBD2 (5 bases). V lost 5 bases, J lost 9 bases, and 20 bases lay in between. The CDR3 is 15 residues long. Germline V gene sequence: CDR1 SGHNT, CDR2 YENEEA. CDR3 sequence: CASSLQTTGLTEQFF. DNA of the CDR3: TGTGCCAGCAGCCTACAGACTACCGGTTTAACTGAGCAGTTCTTC.

This clonotype was found a few times. This sequence joins TRBV6-2 or TRBV6-3 and TRBJ1-2, with D perhaps matching TRBD1 (5 bases). This CDR3 has 15 amino acids. Germline assignment: CDR1 MNHEY and CDR2 SVGEGT. Trimming pared 5 bases from V and 6 bases from J, leaving 19 bases between. The chain's CDR3 is CASSKPGTPLNGYTF. The CDR3 DNA follows: TGTGCCAGCAGTAAGCCCGGGACGCCACTCAATGGCTACACCTTC.

In its sample, this clonotype was seen a few times. The genes are TRBV3-1 and TRBJ2-7; 7 bases align to TRBD2. J gave up 9 bases and V 6 bases, and 8 bases lay outside the gene matches. Looked up from germline, CDR1 is LGHDT and CDR2 is YNNKEL (reference sequence). CDR3 size: 12 residues. CDR3 coding DNA: TGTGCCAGCAGAGCTGAGCGGGGTGCGCAGTACTTC. Translation: CASRAERGAQYF.